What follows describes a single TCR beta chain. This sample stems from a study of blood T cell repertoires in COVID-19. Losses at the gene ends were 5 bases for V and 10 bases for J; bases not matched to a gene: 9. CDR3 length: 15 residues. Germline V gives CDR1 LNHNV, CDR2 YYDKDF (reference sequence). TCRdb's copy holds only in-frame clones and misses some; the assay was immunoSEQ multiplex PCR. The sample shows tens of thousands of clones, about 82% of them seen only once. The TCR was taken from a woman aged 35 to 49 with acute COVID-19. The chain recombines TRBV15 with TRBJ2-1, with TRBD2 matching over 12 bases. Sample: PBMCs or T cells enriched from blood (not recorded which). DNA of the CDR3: TGTGCCACCAGCCCTGGGACTAGCGGGTCCTTGGAGCAGTTCTTC. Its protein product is CATSPGTSGSLEQFF.